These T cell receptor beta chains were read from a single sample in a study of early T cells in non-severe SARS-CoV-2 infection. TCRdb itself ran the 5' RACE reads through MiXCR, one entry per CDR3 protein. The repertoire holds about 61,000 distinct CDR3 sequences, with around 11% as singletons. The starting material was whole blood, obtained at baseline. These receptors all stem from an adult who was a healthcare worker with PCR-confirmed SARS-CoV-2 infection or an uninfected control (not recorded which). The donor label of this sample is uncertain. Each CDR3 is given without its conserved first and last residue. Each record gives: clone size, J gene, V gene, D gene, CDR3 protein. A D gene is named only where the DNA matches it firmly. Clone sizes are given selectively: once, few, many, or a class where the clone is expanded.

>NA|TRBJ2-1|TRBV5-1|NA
ASSLEVATANEQF
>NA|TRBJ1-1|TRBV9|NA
ASSPSGRAPNTEAF
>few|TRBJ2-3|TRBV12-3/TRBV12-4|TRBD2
ASSFSGTITQDTQY
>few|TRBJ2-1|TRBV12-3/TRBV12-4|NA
ASSGTHSYNEQF
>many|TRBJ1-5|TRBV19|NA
ASIADDSNQPQH
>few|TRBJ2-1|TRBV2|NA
ASRRPREQF
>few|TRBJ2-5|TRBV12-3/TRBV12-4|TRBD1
ASSITGGAETQY
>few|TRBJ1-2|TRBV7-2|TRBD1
ASSQTGVNHGYT
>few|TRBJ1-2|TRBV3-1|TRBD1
ASGTGGVLYGYT
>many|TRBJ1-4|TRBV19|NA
ASSLDGYNEKLF
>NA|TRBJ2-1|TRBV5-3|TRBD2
ARSPGLAAPNEQF
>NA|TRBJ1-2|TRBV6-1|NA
ASRTGTVRGYT
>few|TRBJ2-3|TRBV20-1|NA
SATNVGGDTQY
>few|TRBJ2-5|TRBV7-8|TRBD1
ATTRRTGVNQETQY
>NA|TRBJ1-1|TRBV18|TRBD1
ASSPAVKGATEAF
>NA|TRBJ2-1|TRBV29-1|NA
SVEDRLGEQF